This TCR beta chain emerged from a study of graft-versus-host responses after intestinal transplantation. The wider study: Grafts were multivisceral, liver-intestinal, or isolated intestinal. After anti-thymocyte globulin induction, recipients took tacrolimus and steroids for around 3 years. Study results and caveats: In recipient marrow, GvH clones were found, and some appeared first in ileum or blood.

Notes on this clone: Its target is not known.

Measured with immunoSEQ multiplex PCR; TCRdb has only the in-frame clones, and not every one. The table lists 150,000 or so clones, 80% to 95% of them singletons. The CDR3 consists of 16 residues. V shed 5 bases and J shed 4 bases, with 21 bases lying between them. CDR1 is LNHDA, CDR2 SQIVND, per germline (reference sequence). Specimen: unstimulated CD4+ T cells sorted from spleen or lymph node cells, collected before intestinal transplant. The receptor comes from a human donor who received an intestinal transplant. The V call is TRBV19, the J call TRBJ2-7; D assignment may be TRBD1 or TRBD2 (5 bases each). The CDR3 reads CASSPGFKGRMYEQYF. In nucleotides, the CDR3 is TGTGCCAGTAGTCCGGGCTTTAAGGGACGGATGTACGAGCAGTACTTC.